This TCR beta chain was identified in a study of blood T cell repertoires in COVID-19. This CDR3 contains 11 residues. The germline V gene encodes CDR1 DFQATT and CDR2 SNEGSKA (reference sequence). The V and J ends lost 3 bases and 7 bases respectively, with 7 bases between them. The protocol was immunoSEQ multiplex PCR, while the TCRdb copy is restricted to in-frame clones and leaves out a portion. The profile shows over 35,000 clones, 80% to 90% of them singletons. This sequence joins TRBV20-1 and TRBJ2-1; no definite D call. This clonotype was obtained from a man aged 55 to 70 with active COVID-19. Sequencing was carried out using peripheral blood. The DNA of the CDR3 is TGCAGTGCTAGCCCCTTGAATGAGCAGTTCTTC. Protein product: CSASPLNEQFF.